Sequencing of this T cell receptor (beta chain) was carried out in a study of T cells in Graves' hyperthyroidism and ophthalmopathy. Whole-study findings and limits: Blood also contained most expanded thyroid clonotypes above 0.001. Before onset, ophthalmopathy was predicted by the model a median roughly 6.8 months earlier.

This clonotype came up a few times. Its cognate antigen is unknown. In the ophthalmopathy cohort, Clinical Activity Score was at least 3, NOSPECS grade at least 4, and duration under 3 months. On the basis of clinical symptoms, serum thyroxine and TRAb, thyroid ultrasound and orbital computed tomography, diagnoses were made. Template material for amplifying TCR beta CDR3 regions consisted of RNA transcripts. A first-round RT-PCR of the TCR CDR3 used the HTBI primer set. From the multiplex PCR reads, TCRdb called clonotypes with MiXCR, one entry per CDR3 protein. The sample holds almost 500,000 distinct CDR3 sequences; about 20% are singletons and the top ten take 49%. Trimming removed 2 bases from V and 5 bases from J; junction bases left unmatched: 7. CDR3 length: 15 amino acids. Germline CDR1 is MNHNY and CDR2 is SVGAGI (reference sequence).

The rearrangement links TRBV6-6 to TRBJ2-5; 8 nucleotides align to TRBD1. What was sequenced was blood. The sequence derives from a woman aged 65 to 85 with Graves' ophthalmopathy. CDR3 protein: CASSYRTGIGETQYF. In nucleotides, the CDR3 is TGTGCCAGCAGTTACAGGACAGGGATAGGGGAGACCCAGTACTTC.